What follows are 18 T cell receptor beta chains derived from one specimen sequenced in a study of early T cells in non-severe SARS-CoV-2 infection. One entry per CDR3 protein, called by TCRdb with MiXCR from the 5' RACE reads. The sample has some 30,000 distinct CDR3 sequences, 4.7% seen once. What was sequenced was whole blood. The receptors shown here come from an adult who was a healthcare worker with PCR-confirmed SARS-CoV-2 infection or an uninfected control (not recorded which).

The sample holds many counts of this clonotype. CDR3 sequence: CASRTGGTTEAFF. The DNA for the CDR3 is TGTGCCAGCAGGACAGGGGGCACCACTGAAGCTTTCTTT. The chain joins TRBV12-3 or TRBV12-4 to TRBJ1-1; 10 bases agree with TRBD1. The CDR3 loop spans 13 amino acids. V trimming: 6 bases; J trimming: 4 bases; junction bases outside the gene matches: 2.

The chain employs TRBV10-2 and TRBJ1-5, with D tentatively TRBD1 (6 bases). The germline V gene has CDR1 WSHSY and CDR2 SAAADI. V dropped 2 bases and J dropped 1 base, with 9 bases sitting between them. The CDR3 has 15 residues. The CDR3 reads CASSEEGVSNQPQHF. In nucleotides, the CDR3 is TGCGCCAGCAGTGAGGAGGGGGTGAGCAATCAGCCCCAGCATTTT.

This clonotype was observed at least ten times. DNA of the CDR3: TGTGCCAGCAGTTTTTTCGGGGCGAACACCGGGGAGCTGTTTTTT. Translated: CASSFFGANTGELFF. The gene calls are TRBV12-3 or TRBV12-4 and TRBJ2-2, with a possible D match to TRBD2 (5 bases). The CDR3 runs to 15 residues. Trimming shortened V by 3 bases and J by 0 bases, and 8 bases separated the two germline ends.

This clonotype was picked up a small number of times. The chain has TRBV18 and TRBJ2-7; 7 bases line up with TRBD1. Losses at the gene ends were 6 bases for V and 3 bases for J; bases not matched to a gene: 8. The length of the CDR3 is 14 residues. CDR1 is KGHSH and CDR2 is LQKENI in the germline V gene. The CDR3 nucleotides are TGTGCCAGCTCCACGACAGGGCGCAGCTACGAGCAGTACTTC. Amino acid sequence: CASSTTGRSYEQYF.

This clonotype was seen many times. CDR3 amino acids: CASSPILDREETQYF. CDR3 bases: TGTGCCAGCAGCCCGATCCTGGACAGGGAAGAGACCCAGTACTTC. This chain uses TRBV14 with TRBJ2-5; TRBD1 matches 8 bases. This CDR3 is 15 amino acids long. The V and J ends lost 4 bases and 3 bases, in that order; junction bases with no gene match: 7. CDR1 is SGHDN and CDR2 is FVKESK in the germline V gene. Combining the CDR3 with reference TRBV14 and TRBJ2-5 gives the whole variable domain EAGVTQFPSHSVIEKGQTVTLRCDPISGHDNLYWYRRVMGKEIKFLLHFVKESKQDESGMPNNRFLAERTGGTYSTLKVQPAELEDSGVYFCASSPILDREETQYFGPGTRLLVL.

Notes on this clonotype: A read error may explain this, as a much larger clone is one base away. V is TRBV5-6 and J is TRBJ1-2, with a weak D call TRBD1 (6 bases). The CDR3 spans 13 residues. CDR1 and CDR2 (germline): SGHDT, YYEEEE. CDR3 nucleotides: TGTGTCAGCACCCTGGACAGTCTCTATGGCTACACCTTC. This codes for CVSTLDSLYGYTF.

This clonotype was counted only a few times. The chain uses TRBV28 and TRBJ2-4; 7 nucleotides align to TRBD1. The CDR3 has 15 residues. J was trimmed by 1 base and V by 5 bases; bases with no gene match: 5. Germline V gives CDR1 MDHEN, CDR2 SYDVKM. Here the CDR3 DNA reads TGTGCCAGCAGTCAAACAGGGGTGGCCAAAAACATTCAGTACTTC. It translates to CASSQTGVAKNIQYF.

This clonotype was counted at least ten times. The chain joins TRBV18 to TRBJ1-1; a possible D gene is TRBD1 (6 bases). This CDR3 is built from 14 residues. V gave up 5 bases and J gave up 1 base, with 11 bases separating them. The germline V gene has CDR1 KGHSH and CDR2 LQKENI. Here the CDR3 reads CASSTADRNTEAFF. The CDR3 nucleotides are TGTGCCAGCTCAACCGCGGACAGGAACACTGAAGCTTTCTTT.

The chain recombines TRBV19 with TRBJ2-7; D unclear. Germline V lookup: CDR1 LNHDA, CDR2 SQIVND (reference sequence). This CDR3 region has 13 residues. V dropped 3 bases and J dropped 5 bases, with 11 bases sitting between them. The CDR3 region has the DNA TGTGCCAGTAGTATTGGGCAGATCCACGAGCAGTACTTC. Amino acids: CASSIGQIHEQYF.

The chain combines TRBV20-1 with TRBJ2-7; D remains ambiguous. V gave up 6 bases and J gave up 2 bases, with 8 bases separating them. CDR3 length equals 11 residues. The germline V gene encodes CDR1 DFQATT and CDR2 SNEGSKA (reference sequence). The CDR3 spells CSASPPYEQYF. The CDR3 nucleotides are TGCAGTGCCTCGCCCCCCTACGAGCAGTACTTC.

With regard to this clonotype: A read error may explain this, as a much larger clone is one base away. CDR3 region: CTSSLSGRQYF. The CDR3 nucleotides are TGTACCAGCAGCTTATCGGGACGGCAGTACTTC. The V gene is TRBV7-2, the J gene TRBJ2-7; D might be TRBD1 or TRBD2, each matching 5 bases. CDR3 length: 11 amino acids. Germline lookup yields CDR1 SGHTA and CDR2 FQGNSA. Trimming cost V 2 bases and J 9 bases, with 8 bases left between them.

The V call is TRBV7-9, the J call TRBJ1-1, with 7 bases matching TRBD1. V shed 2 bases and J 0 bases; nucleotides not matched to a gene: 12. The CDR3 extends over 18 amino acids. Germline CDR1 is SEHNR and CDR2 is FQNEAQ (reference sequence). CDR3 sequence reads: CASSLLAGGPGVNTEAFF. CDR3 coding DNA: TGTGCCAGCAGCTTACTCGCAGGGGGTCCTGGGGTGAACACTGAAGCTTTCTTT.

This clonotype was detected ten times or more. V is TRBV6-4 and J is TRBJ2-3, with 8 bases lining up with TRBD2. The CDR3 covers 14 residues. Germline loops: CDR1 MRHNA, CDR2 SNTAGT. J was trimmed by 2 bases and V by 4 bases; bases with no gene match: 2. As DNA, the CDR3 is TGTGCCAGCAGTGTCGGGGGGGCCACAGATACGCAGTATTTT. Its translation: CASSVGGATDTQYF.

The chain couples TRBV5-1 to TRBJ1-2; 8 nucleotides match TRBD1. The CDR3 is 15 residues long. Germline values: CDR1 SGHRS, CDR2 YFSETQ. The J segment lost 3 bases and the V segment lost 5 bases, leaving 9 bases of the junction unmatched. The CDR3 region is CASRTGAPLDYGYTF. The CDR3 bases are TGCGCCAGCAGGACAGGGGCCCCCCTAGACTATGGCTACACCTTC.

There are many counts of this clonotype. This chain links TRBV5-4 with TRBJ1-1; 8 positions agree with TRBD1. The J segment lost 7 bases and the V segment lost 1 base, leaving 12 bases of the junction unmatched. The CDR3 sequence is 16 residues long. The germline V gene has CDR1 SGHNT and CDR2 YYREEE (reference sequence). Here the CDR3 reads CASSLRTGSLLGEAFF. CDR3 nucleotide sequence: TGTGCCAGCAGCTTGCGGACAGGGAGTCTGTTGGGTGAAGCTTTCTTT.

This clonotype was recorded many times. The V and J genes are TRBV7-2 and TRBJ1-4; 8 positions agree with TRBD1. The CDR3 totals 15 residues. The J segment lost 6 bases and the V segment lost 3 bases, leaving 6 bases of the junction unmatched. The V gene's germline CDR1 is SGHTA and CDR2 FQGNSA. Here the CDR3 reads CASSFRTGLDEKLFF. Written as DNA, the CDR3 is TGTGCCAGCAGCTTCAGGACAGGGCTCGATGAAAAACTGTTTTTT.

This clonotype was found many times. CDR3 sequence reads: CATSHFVGVAKNIQYF. CDR3 bases: TGTGCCACCAGCCACTTTGTGGGGGTAGCCAAAAACATTCAGTACTTC. This chain connects TRBV15 to TRBJ2-4; D possibly matches TRBD1 or TRBD2 (5 bases each). Germline V lookup: CDR1 LNHNV, CDR2 YYDKDF (reference sequence). V was trimmed by 5 bases and J by 0 bases, leaving 14 bases between them. This CDR3 comprises 16 residues.

The J gene is TRBJ1-1, the V gene TRBV28; no clear D. Germline values: CDR1 MDHEN, CDR2 SYDVKM. The CDR3 extends over 13 amino acids. Trimming pared 0 bases from V and 1 base from J, leaving 3 bases between. The CDR3 protein is CASSLWGNTEAFF. The CDR3, as DNA: TGTGCCAGCAGTTTATGGGGGAACACTGAAGCTTTCTTT.